Here is one TCR beta chain with its context. With 7 bases removed from V and 5 bases from J, the gap between germline ends came to 9 bases. Germline V gives CDR1 MGHDK, CDR2 SYGVNS. The CDR3 loop spans 12 amino acids. Authors' analysis steps: Using reference gene primer amplification, nucleated cell counts were estimated. Libraries were prepared by immunoSEQ multiplex PCR; TCRdb keeps only in-frame clonotypes and omits some of them. V and J calls and clone size are as listed in that table; D and trimming were resolved from the DNA. The data contain some 200,000 clones, around 80% of them seen just once; the ten biggest clones take up roughly 13%. This sample stems from a study of blood T cell repertoires in COVID-19. On the study more broadly: The samples span acute and convalescent COVID-19 from the United States, Italy and Spain. Sample material is recorded as cDNA or gDNA derived from T cells, B-cell-depleted T cells, or PBMCs.

Specimen: peripheral blood. The gene calls are TRBV25-1 and TRBJ2-1, with D hard to call. This clonotype was obtained from a human donor in a cohort sampled during active COVID-19. The DNA of the CDR3 is TGTGCCAGCAAACGCGGAAACAATGAGCAGTTCTTC. It specifies CASKRGNNEQFF. The full variable domain, with the rest looked up from reference TRBV25-1 and TRBJ2-1, is EADIYQTPRYLVIGTGKKITLECSQTMGHDKMYWYQQDPGMELHLIHYSYGVNSTEKGDLSSESTVSRIRTEHFPLTLESARPSHTSQYLCASKRGNNEQFFGPGTRLTVL.